This T cell receptor (beta chain) was observed in a study of response to subunit inactivated influenza vaccine. In the case of this clonotype: Its antigen is unidentified.

The V end lost 0 bases, the J end lost 4 bases, and 8 bases lay between the germline ends. CDR1 and CDR2 (germline): SGDLS, YYNGEE. CDR3 length equals 13 residues. Whole-study results and caveats: Authors suggested that a seasonal influenza vaccination recruits few new T cells each time.

TCRdb itself ran the RT-PCR reads through MiXCR, one entry per CDR3 protein. The table lists 300,000 to 350,000 distinct CDR3 sequences, 21% of them singletons. The receptor comes from a man in his fifties or sixties who received an inactivated influenza vaccine. This sequence joins TRBV9 and TRBJ2-7, with D unresolved. The sequencing used PBMCs from blood, collected about 20 months after vaccination. CDR3 sequence (DNA): TGTGCCAGCAGCGTAGGAGCTGCATACGAGCAGTACTTC. Its translation is CASSVGAAYEQYF.